Presented here are 15 T cell receptor beta chains from one specimen sequenced in a study of cytomegalovirus exposure and HLA in healthy donors. TCRdb keeps only in-frame clones here, not all; method: immunoSEQ multiplex PCR. This table has approximately 59,000 clones, 85% to 95% appearing once. The specimen was PBMCs. These receptors came from a woman younger than 35 in good health and CMV-seropositive.

The chain joins TRBV6-5 to TRBJ1-1; 9 bases match TRBD1. Germline V gene sequence: CDR1 MNHEY, CDR2 SVGAGI. The CDR3 totals 14 residues. V shed 6 bases and J 7 bases; nucleotides not matched to a gene: 9. CDR3 amino acids: CASRLRDRESEAFF. In nucleotides, the CDR3 is TGTGCCAGCAGGCTCCGGGACAGGGAAAGTGAAGCTTTCTTT.

The sample holds one count of this clone. Here the CDR3 DNA reads TGTGCCACCAGACAGGGGGTCTACGAGCAGTACTTC. This gives the protein CATRQGVYEQYF. The chain carries TRBV28 and TRBJ2-7; 9 bases line up with TRBD1. J lost 3 bases, V lost 10 bases, and 4 bases had no gene match. This CDR3 comprises 12 residues. From germline, CDR1 is MDHEN and CDR2 SYDVKM.

J is TRBJ2-3 and V is TRBV2; 8 bases line up with TRBD2. The CDR3 sequence is 15 residues long. Germline trimming cut 3 bases from V and 1 base from J; bases unmatched to any gene: 3. Per germline, CDR1 SNHLY and CDR2 FYNNEI. DNA of the CDR3: TGTGCCAGCAGTGAGTCAGCGGGGGGCACAGATACGCAGTATTTT. This translates into CASSESAGGTDTQYF.

The J gene is TRBJ1-2, the V gene TRBV10-3; D is uncertain. CDR3 length equals 14 residues. The V end lost 7 bases, the J end lost 9 bases, and 21 bases lay between the germline ends. Germline CDR1 and CDR2: ENHRY and SYGVKD. The chain's CDR3 is CAINSAREGIRYTF. In DNA, the CDR3 is TGTGCCATCAATTCTGCGAGGGAAGGGATCCGCTACACCTTC.

This chain uses TRBV19 with TRBJ1-3; D gene ambiguous. CDR1 is LNHDA and CDR2 is SQIVND in the germline V gene (reference sequence). V was cut by 5 bases and J by 7 bases, with 18 bases left in between. The CDR3 loop spans 15 amino acids. As DNA, the CDR3 is TGTGCCAGTAGTCCCGACCAGAGACTTCGGAACACCATATATTTT. It specifies CASSPDQRLRNTIYF.

The rearrangement uses TRBV2 and TRBJ2-3; TRBD2 matches 13 bases. The CDR3 totals 15 residues. Trimming took 6 bases from V and 1 from J; bases not matched to a gene: 1. Looked up from germline, CDR1 is SNHLY and CDR2 is FYNNEI. The CDR3 DNA reads as TGTGCCAGCAGCGGGACTAGCGGGGGCACAGATACGCAGTATTTT. Its protein product is CASSGTSGGTDTQYF. The complete variable domain, with remaining parts taken from reference TRBV2 and TRBJ2-3, reads EPEVTQTPSHQVTQMGQEVILRCVPISNHLYFYWYRQILGQKVEFLVSFYNNEISEKSEIFDDQFSVERPDGSNFTLKIRSTKLEDSAMYFCASSGTSGGTDTQYFGPGTRLTVL.

The rearrangement links TRBV5-6 to TRBJ2-3, with a tentative D call TRBD2 (5 bases). V was shortened by 4 bases and J by 5 bases, with 14 bases between the two germline ends. Germline lookup yields CDR1 SGHDT and CDR2 YYEEEE. CDR3 length equals 14 residues. CDR3 protein: CASSAGWAEDTQYF. DNA for the CDR3: TGTGCCAGCAGCGCGGGTTGGGCCGAAGATACGCAGTATTTT.

The genes are TRBV30 and TRBJ2-7, with D uncertain. The CDR3 contains 11 residues. V was cut by 0 bases and J by 5 bases, with 5 bases left in between. Germline CDR1 reads GTSNPN; CDR2 reads SVGIG (reference sequence). In nucleotides, the CDR3 is TGTGCCTGGAGTGTACTTAACGAGCAGTACTTC. Translated, it gives CAWSVLNEQYF.

The chain combines TRBV5-1 with TRBJ1-4, with D hard to call. V gave up 7 bases and J gave up 0 bases, with 10 bases separating them. Germline V CDR1 and CDR2: SGHRS, YFSETQ. The CDR3 totals 14 residues. DNA of the CDR3: TGCGCCAGCGCGGCAAGTACAACTAATGAAAAACTGTTTTTT. Its protein is CASAASTTNEKLFF.

This clone appeared once. This rearrangement joins TRBV6-5 to TRBJ2-7, with 9 bases aligning to TRBD1. The CDR3 is made up of 15 amino acids. The ends lost 0 bases at V and 4 bases at J; junction bases unmatched: 4. Germline-derived CDR1 and CDR2 are MNHEY and SVGAGI. The CDR3 protein is CASSYSGTGPYEQYF. The CDR3 nucleotides read TGTGCCAGCAGTTACTCCGGGACAGGGCCTTACGAGCAGTACTTC.

The chain joins TRBV7-9 to TRBJ1-1, with D tentatively TRBD1 (5 bases). Germline CDR1 SEHNR, CDR2 FQNEAQ (reference sequence). Trimming took 5 bases from V and 1 from J, leaving 11 bases between them. This CDR3 is 14 amino acids long. CDR3 protein: CASSQQTANTEAFF. In DNA form, the CDR3 reads TGTGCCAGCAGCCAACAGACAGCGAACACTGAAGCTTTCTTT.

A remark on this clone: The sample holds other DNA sequences that translate to the same CDR3. This chain links TRBV30 with TRBJ2-7, with D possibly being TRBD2 (5 bases). In germline, CDR1 is GTSNPN, CDR2 SVGIG (reference sequence). The V and J ends lost 2 bases and 2 bases respectively, with 13 bases between them. The CDR3 totals 14 residues. CDR3 DNA: TGTGCCTGGAGTTCCAGTGGAGGCCCCTACGAGCAGTACTTC. Encoded protein: CAWSSSGGPYEQYF.

V and J are TRBV19 and TRBJ1-6; no reliable D call. The CDR3 is 15 amino acids. V was clipped by 6 bases and J by 0 bases, with 9 bases between them. The germline V gene encodes CDR1 LNHDA and CDR2 SQIVND (reference sequence). Written as DNA, the CDR3 is TGTGCCAGTAGCAGCCGGAGCTCCTATAATTCACCCCTCCACTTT. This codes for CASSSRSSYNSPLHF. Full variable domain (missing parts from reference TRBV19 and TRBJ1-6): DGGITQSPKYLFRKEGQNVTLSCEQNLNHDAMYWYRQDPGQGLRLIYYSQIVNDFQKGDIAEGYSVSREKKESFPLTVTSAQKNPTAFYLCASSSRSSYNSPLHFGNGTRLTVT.

The rearrangement links TRBV7-2 to TRBJ1-2; 8 bases are a match to TRBD1. Germline V gene sequence: CDR1 SGHTA, CDR2 FQGNSA. J was trimmed by 7 bases and V by 4 bases; bases with no gene match: 17. This CDR3 spans 17 amino acids. The CDR3 loop is CASSSTGTGYRPGGYTF. In nucleotides, the CDR3 is TGTGCCAGCAGCTCAACCGGGACAGGCTATCGTCCCGGTGGCTACACCTTC.

The genes are TRBV27 and TRBJ1-1; D may be TRBD1 (6 bases). CDR1 is MNHEY and CDR2 is SMNVEV in the germline V gene (reference sequence). There are 15 residues in the CDR3. With 6 bases removed from V and 5 bases from J, the gap between germline ends came to 19 bases. CDR3 DNA: TGTGCCAGCAGCTTCGGGCGGGGGGCGTGGACTGAAGCTTTCTTT. This encodes CASSFGRGAWTEAFF.